Below are 10 T cell receptor beta chains sequenced from a single sample in a study of blood T cell repertoires in COVID-19 (dated by TCRdb to the early 2020s). Library creation used the immunoSEQ multiplex PCR assay. Here the immuneACCESS table is served through TCRdb, limited to in-frame sequences with V and J called. Missing clones are a known gap in these copies; in checked studies unresolved V genes cover under half, and the rest lacks a known reason. This sample gives over 350,000 clones in total; 91% of them show up just once. The ten biggest clones cover about 0.83% of the sample. Sequenced: PBMCs or T cells enriched from blood (not recorded which). These receptors were taken from a woman in her 40s who had been exposed to COVID-19.

This clone came up once. CDR3 sequence (DNA): TGTGCCAGCTCACCTCTGGAGGGTAGCGGACCCCGTAGCGGCACAGATACGCAGTATTTT. Translated, it gives CASSPLEGSGPRSGTDTQYF. The chain employs TRBV18 and TRBJ2-3; TRBD2 is a possible D gene (6 bases). The CDR3 is 20 amino acids. Germline CDR1 and CDR2: KGHSH and LQKENI. Between the trimmed V and J ends, which lost 3 bases and 1 base, there was a span of 26 bases.

This sequence joins TRBV12-3 or TRBV12-4 and TRBJ2-7, with 8 bases lining up with TRBD1. The V gene end was trimmed by 8 bases and the J gene end by 9 bases; junction bases not matched to a gene: 12. CDR3 length: 13 amino acids. CDR3: CASGGTGPQGQYF. In DNA, the CDR3 is TGTGCCAGCGGAGGGACAGGTCCTCAGGGGCAGTACTTC.

This clone turned up a few times. The CDR3 reads CASSRQTSSYEQYF. The CDR3 bases are TGTGCCAGCAGCCGACAAACAAGCTCCTACGAGCAGTACTTC. This chain joins TRBV5-5 and TRBJ2-7; D is undetermined. V was trimmed by 4 bases and J by 0 bases, leaving 11 bases between them. Germline CDR1 reads SGHKS; CDR2 reads YYEKEE (reference sequence). The CDR3 is 14 amino acids.

CDR3 region: CASSSSLNYGYTF. CDR3 DNA: TGTGCCAGCAGCTCGAGCCTGAACTATGGCTACACCTTC. This chain uses TRBV5-5 with TRBJ1-2; D ambiguous. The CDR3 contains 13 residues. Germline assignment: CDR1 SGHKS and CDR2 YYEKEE (reference sequence). V gave up 3 bases and J gave up 2 bases, with 8 bases separating them. The full variable domain, in which reference TRBV5-5 and TRBJ1-2 provide the parts outside the CDR3, is DAGVTQSPTHLIKTRGQQVTLRCSPISGHKSVSWYQQVLGQGPQFIFQYYEKEERGRGNFPDRFSARQFPNYSSELNVNALLLGDSALYLCASSSSLNYGYTFGSGTRLTVV.

The chain joins TRBV14 to TRBJ2-2; 10 bases line up with TRBD1. V was clipped by 4 bases and J by 9 bases; unmatched bases: 8. This CDR3 region has 15 residues. CDR1 is SGHDN and CDR2 is FVKESK in the germline V gene. The CDR3 reads CASSRPGQGIWELFF. CDR3 in DNA: TGTGCCAGCAGCCGACCGGGACAGGGGATCTGGGAGCTGTTTTTT.

This chain joins TRBV7-9 and TRBJ1-6; D is unclear. V gave up 3 bases and J gave up 12 bases, with 12 bases separating them. Germline V gene lookup returns CDR1 SEHNR and CDR2 FQNEAQ (reference sequence). The CDR3 loop spans 13 amino acids. The CDR3 bases are TGTGCCAGCAGCTTGAGCGAGTTCAAACCCCTCCACTTT. It yields the protein CASSLSEFKPLHF.

The chain combines TRBV30 with TRBJ1-2; 9 bases fit TRBD1. Per the germline V gene, CDR1 is GTSNPN and CDR2 is SVGIG (reference sequence). This CDR3 region has 16 residues. J lost 5 bases, V lost 1 base, and 11 bases had no gene match. CDR3 bases: TGTGCCTGGAGTGGGGGACAGGGCCCTTCGAGGTATGGCTACACCTTC. Translating gives CAWSGGQGPSRYGYTF.

This sequence joins TRBV29-1 and TRBJ1-2; 8 bases are a match to TRBD1. The CDR3 consists of 16 residues. Losses at the gene ends were 5 bases for V and 4 bases for J; bases not matched to a gene: 15. The germline CDR1 and CDR2 sequences are SQVTM and ANQGSEA. In nucleotides, the CDR3 is TGCAGCGTTTACACTGGGGCAGGGGGCCTCGGCTATGGCTACACCTTC. It translates to CSVYTGAGGLGYGYTF.

This clone came up once. J is TRBJ2-7 and V is TRBV9, with 10 bases lining up with TRBD2. The CDR3 sequence is 15 residues long. Germline trimming cut 3 bases from V and 3 bases from J; bases unmatched to any gene: 6. From germline, CDR1 is SGDLS and CDR2 YYNGEE. The DNA for the CDR3 is TGTGCCAGCAGCGCCACTAGCGGGAAAAGCTACGAGCAGTACTTC. It translates to CASSATSGKSYEQYF.

The rearrangement links TRBV15 to TRBJ1-5; 8 positions agree with TRBD1. The trim removed 5 bases at V and 5 bases at J, leaving 5 bases unmatched. CDR1 and CDR2 (germline): LNHNV, YYDKDF (reference sequence). The length of the CDR3 is 14 residues. The CDR3: CATSLDRVYQPQHF. As DNA, the CDR3 is TGTGCCACCAGCCTGGACAGGGTTTATCAGCCCCAGCATTTT. The full variable domain, rest sourced from reference TRBV15 and TRBJ1-5, is DAMVIQNPRYQVTQFGKPVTLSCSQTLNHNVMYWYQQKSSQAPKLLFHYYDKDFNNEADTPDNFQSRRPNTSFCFLDIRSPGLGDTAMYLCATSLDRVYQPQHFGDGTRLSIL.